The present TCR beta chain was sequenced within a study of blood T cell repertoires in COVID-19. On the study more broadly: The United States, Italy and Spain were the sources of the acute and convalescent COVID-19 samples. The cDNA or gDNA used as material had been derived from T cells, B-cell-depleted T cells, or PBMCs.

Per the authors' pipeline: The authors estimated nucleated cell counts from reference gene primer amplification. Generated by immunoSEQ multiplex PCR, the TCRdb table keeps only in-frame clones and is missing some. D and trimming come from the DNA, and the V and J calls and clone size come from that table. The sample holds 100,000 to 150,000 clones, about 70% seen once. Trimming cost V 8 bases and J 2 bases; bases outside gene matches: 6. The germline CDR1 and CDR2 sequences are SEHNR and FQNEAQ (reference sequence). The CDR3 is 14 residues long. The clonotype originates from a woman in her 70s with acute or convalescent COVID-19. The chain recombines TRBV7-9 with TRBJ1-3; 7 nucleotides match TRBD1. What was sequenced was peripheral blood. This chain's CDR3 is CASQSRGAGNTIYF. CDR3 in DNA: TGTGCCAGCCAAAGCAGGGGGGCTGGAAACACCATATATTTT. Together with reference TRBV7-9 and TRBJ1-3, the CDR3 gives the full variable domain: DTGVSQNPRHKITKRGQNVTFRCDPISEHNRLYWYRQTLGQGPEFLTYFQNEAQLEKSRLLSDRFSAERPKGSFSTLEIQRTEQGDSAMYLCASQSRGAGNTIYFGEGSWLTVV.